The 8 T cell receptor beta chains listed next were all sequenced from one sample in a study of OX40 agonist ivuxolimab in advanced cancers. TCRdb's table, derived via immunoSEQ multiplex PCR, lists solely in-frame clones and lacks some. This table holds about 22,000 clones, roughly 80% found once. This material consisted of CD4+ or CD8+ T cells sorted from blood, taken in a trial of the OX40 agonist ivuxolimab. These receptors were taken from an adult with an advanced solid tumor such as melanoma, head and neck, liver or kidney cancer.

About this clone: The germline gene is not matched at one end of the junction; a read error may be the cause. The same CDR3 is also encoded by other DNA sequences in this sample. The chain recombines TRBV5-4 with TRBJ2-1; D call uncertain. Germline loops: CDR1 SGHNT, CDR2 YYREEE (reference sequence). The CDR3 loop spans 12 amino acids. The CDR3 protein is CASSQVLNEQFF. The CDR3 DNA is TGCGCCAGCAGCCAAGTTCTCAATGAGCAGTTCTTC.

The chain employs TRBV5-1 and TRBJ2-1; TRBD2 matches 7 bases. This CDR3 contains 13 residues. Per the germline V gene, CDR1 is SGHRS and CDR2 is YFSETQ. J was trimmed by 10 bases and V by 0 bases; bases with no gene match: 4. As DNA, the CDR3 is TGCGCCAGCAGCTTGGAGACTAGCCGGGAGCAGTTCTTC. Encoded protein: CASSLETSREQFF.

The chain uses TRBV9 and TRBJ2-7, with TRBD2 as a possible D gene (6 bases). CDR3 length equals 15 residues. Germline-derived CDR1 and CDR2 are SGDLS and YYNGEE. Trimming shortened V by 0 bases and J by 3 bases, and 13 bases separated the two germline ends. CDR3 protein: CASSVGEEPYYEQYF. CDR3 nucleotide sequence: TGTGCCAGCAGCGTAGGGGAGGAACCGTACTACGAGCAGTACTTC.

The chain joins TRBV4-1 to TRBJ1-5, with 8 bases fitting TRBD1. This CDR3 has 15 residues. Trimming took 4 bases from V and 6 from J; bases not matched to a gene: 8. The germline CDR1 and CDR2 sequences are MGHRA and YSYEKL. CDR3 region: CASSPGQGIGQPQHF. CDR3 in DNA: TGCGCCAGCAGCCCCGGACAGGGAATCGGTCAGCCCCAGCATTTT.

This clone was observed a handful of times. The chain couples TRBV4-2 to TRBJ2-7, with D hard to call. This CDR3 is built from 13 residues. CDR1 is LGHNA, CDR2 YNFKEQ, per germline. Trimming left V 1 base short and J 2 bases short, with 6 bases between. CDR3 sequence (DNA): TGTGCCAGCAGCCAAGGGCCCACCTACGAGCAGTACTTC. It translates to CASSQGPTYEQYF.

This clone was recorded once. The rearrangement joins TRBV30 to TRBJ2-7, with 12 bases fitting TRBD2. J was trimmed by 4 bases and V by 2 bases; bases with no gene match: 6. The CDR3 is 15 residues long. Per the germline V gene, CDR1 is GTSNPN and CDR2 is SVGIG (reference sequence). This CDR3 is CAWSRLAGVSYEQYF. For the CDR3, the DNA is TGTGCCTGGAGTCGACTAGCGGGAGTTAGTTACGAGCAGTACTTC.

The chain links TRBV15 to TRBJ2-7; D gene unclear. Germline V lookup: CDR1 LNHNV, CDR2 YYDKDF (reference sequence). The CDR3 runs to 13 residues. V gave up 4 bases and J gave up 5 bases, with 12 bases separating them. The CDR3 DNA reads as TGTGCCACCAGCATCCGGCCTAGAGACGAGCAGTACTTC. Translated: CATSIRPRDEQYF. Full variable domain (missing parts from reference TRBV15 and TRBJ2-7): DAMVIQNPRYQVTQFGKPVTLSCSQTLNHNVMYWYQQKSSQAPKLLFHYYDKDFNNEADTPDNFQSRRPNTSFCFLDIRSPGLGDTAMYLCATSIRPRDEQYFGPGTRLTVT.

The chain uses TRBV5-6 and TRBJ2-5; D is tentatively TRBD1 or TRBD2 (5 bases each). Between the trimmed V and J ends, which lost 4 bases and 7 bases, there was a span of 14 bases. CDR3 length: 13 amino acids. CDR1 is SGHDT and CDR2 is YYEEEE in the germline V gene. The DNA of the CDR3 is TGTGCCAGCAGCGACCGGGGCCCGGGGACCCAGTACTTC. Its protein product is CASSDRGPGTQYF.